This T cell receptor beta chain was found in a study of shared T cell receptors in the human thymus. V lost 5 bases and J lost 2, with 12 bases in between. Germline V lookup: CDR1 MNHNY, CDR2 SVGAGI (reference sequence). CDR3 length: 14 residues. Sequenced by immunoSEQ multiplex PCR; TCRdb stores in-frame clones only, minus some. The sample lists roughly 710,000 clones, roughly 88% occurring once. Another study also made use of these data, one on human thymus T cells. That publication notes: Donor material was obtained from healthy Finnish infants undergoing corrective surgery for congenital heart defects. During corrective heart surgery, resections were taken, and the thymus tissue came from them.

V is TRBV6-6 and J is TRBJ1-2, with D uncertain. This TCR was sampled from a girl under three years old with a congenital heart defect. What was sequenced was thymocytes. For the CDR3, the DNA is TGTGCCAGCAGTCACGGCGGGCCGAACTATGGCTACACCTTC. It encodes CASSHGGPNYGYTF.